The rows below give T cell receptor beta chains drawn from one sample of a study of control samples from healthy donors and cancer patients. The repertoire was sequenced with immunoSEQ multiplex PCR; TCRdb's copy has only in-frame clones and lacks some. The sample shows approximately 160,000 clones, roughly 92% of them seen only once. What was sequenced was blood. All receptors derive from a woman younger than 35 in good health. CDR3s include the opening cysteine and the closing phenylalanine or tryptophan. Each record gives: J gene, V gene, D gene, clone size, CDR3 protein, CDR3 DNA. A D gene is named only where the DNA matches it firmly. Rows may omit the clone size; those that give it use once, few, many or a size class.

TRBJ2-3	TRBV24-1	.	.	CATSGGSTDTQYF	TGTGCCACCAGTGGGGGTTCCACAGATACGCAGTATTTT
TRBJ1-1	TRBV19	.	.	CASSTRGEAFF	TGTGCCAGTAGTACCCGGGGTGAAGCTTTCTTT
TRBJ1-2	TRBV10-3	.	once	CAISGVLWVGYGYTF	TGTGCCATCAGTGGGGTTTTGTGGGTTGGCTATGGCTACACCTTC
TRBJ1-1	TRBV7-2	.	.	CASSLERRNTEAFF	TGTGCCAGCAGCTTAGAACGTCGGAACACTGAAGCTTTCTTT
TRBJ1-2	TRBV9	.	.	CASSVGFRSSYGYTF	TGTGCCAGCAGCGTAGGCTTCCGAAGCTCCTATGGCTACACCTTC
TRBJ2-3	TRBV21-1	.	.	CASAPPYFSGYF	TGTGCCAGCGCCCCTCCGTATTTTAGCGGGTATTTT
TRBJ1-5	TRBV4-1	TRBD1	.	CASSQGTGGGNQPQHF	TGCGCCAGCAGCCAAGGAACAGGGGGTGGCAATCAGCCCCAGCATTTT
TRBJ1-4	TRBV7-2	.	.	CASSFFGGNEKLFF	TGTGCCAGCAGCTTTTTCGGTGGGAATGAAAAACTGTTTTTT
TRBJ1-3	TRBV11-2	.	.	CASSLGRSSGNTIYF	TGTGCCAGCAGCTTAGGTCGGAGCTCTGGAAACACCATATATTTT
TRBJ1-1	TRBV9	.	.	CASSVTDNTEAFF	TGTGCCAGCAGCGTAACAGATAACACTGAAGCTTTCTTT
TRBJ1-4	TRBV11-2	.	.	CASSLAQRRGGEKLFF	TGTGCCAGCAGCTTAGCCCAGAGGAGAGGAGGTGAAAAACTGTTTTTT
TRBJ2-7	TRBV11-2	.	.	CASSLEWLGGNEQYF	TGTGCCAGCAGCTTAGAATGGTTAGGGGGAAACGAGCAGTACTTC
TRBJ2-3	TRBV27	.	.	CASSWGSGDTQYF	TGTGCCAGCAGTTGGGGGAGCGGGGATACGCAGTATTTT
TRBJ2-2	TRBV7-8	.	.	CASSLGYTGELFF	TGTGCCAGCAGCTTAGGCTACACCGGGGAGCTGTTTTTT
TRBJ2-6	TRBV2	TRBD1	.	CASSHGGQAGANVLTF	TGTGCCAGCAGTCATGGGGGACAGGCTGGGGCCAACGTCCTGACTTTC
TRBJ2-2	TRBV5-1	.	once	CASSLGGLSSGELFF	TGCGCCAGCAGCTTGGGGGGTCTCTCGAGCGGGGAGCTGTTTTTT
TRBJ1-2	TRBV7-2	TRBD1	.	CASSQGQAMGGYTF	TGTGCCAGCAGCCAGGGACAGGCGATGGGTGGCTACACCTTC
TRBJ2-3	TRBV6-4	TRBD2	.	CASSNSSGRASDTQYF	TGTGCCAGCAGTAACTCTAGCGGGAGGGCCTCAGATACGCAGTATTTT
TRBJ1-4	TRBV15	.	.	CATSRGFSLGKLFF	TGTGCCACCAGCAGAGGCTTCTCCTTGGGGAAACTGTTTTTT
TRBJ1-2	TRBV28	.	once	CASETANYGYTF	TGTGCCAGCGAGACAGCTAACTATGGCTACACCTTC
TRBJ1-2	TRBV6-5	.	.	CATRRGDYGYTF	TGTGCCACCCGTAGAGGGGACTATGGCTACACCTTC
TRBJ1-5	TRBV6-1	.	few	CASSEGGRVGGNQPQHF	TGTGCCAGCAGTGAAGGGGGCAGGGTTGGCGGCAATCAGCCCCAGCATTTT